This T cell receptor beta chain was profiled in a study of cytomegalovirus exposure and HLA in healthy donors. Study-level findings and limits: It was taken for granted in presence/absence analyses that sequencing depth across donors was roughly uniform. One cluster of highly shared sequence variants probably arose as a sequencing artifact.

The PCR used 60 Vbeta and 13 Jbeta primers. Clones were read by immunoSEQ multiplex PCR, and TCRdb kept only the in-frame ones, dropping some. This sample has roughly 280,000 clones, with approximately 70% found just once. This clone was detected only once. Its antigen is unknown. The sample was PBMCs. The clonotype was recovered from a female donor in good health and CMV-seronegative.

This chain's CDR3 is CASSNNLRDFGELFF. The DNA for the CDR3 is TGTGCCAGTAGTAACAACCTTCGGGACTTTGGGGAGCTGTTTTTT. This chain joins TRBV19 and TRBJ2-2; a possible D gene is TRBD2 (6 bases). V dropped 4 bases and J dropped 8 bases, with 17 bases sitting between them. This CDR3 has 15 amino acids. Germline V gene lookup returns CDR1 LNHDA and CDR2 SQIVND (reference sequence). Full variable domain (missing parts from reference TRBV19 and TRBJ2-2): DGGITQSPKYLFRKEGQNVTLSCEQNLNHDAMYWYRQDPGQGLRLIYYSQIVNDFQKGDIAEGYSVSREKKESFPLTVTSAQKNPTAFYLCASSNNLRDFGELFFGEGSRLTVL.